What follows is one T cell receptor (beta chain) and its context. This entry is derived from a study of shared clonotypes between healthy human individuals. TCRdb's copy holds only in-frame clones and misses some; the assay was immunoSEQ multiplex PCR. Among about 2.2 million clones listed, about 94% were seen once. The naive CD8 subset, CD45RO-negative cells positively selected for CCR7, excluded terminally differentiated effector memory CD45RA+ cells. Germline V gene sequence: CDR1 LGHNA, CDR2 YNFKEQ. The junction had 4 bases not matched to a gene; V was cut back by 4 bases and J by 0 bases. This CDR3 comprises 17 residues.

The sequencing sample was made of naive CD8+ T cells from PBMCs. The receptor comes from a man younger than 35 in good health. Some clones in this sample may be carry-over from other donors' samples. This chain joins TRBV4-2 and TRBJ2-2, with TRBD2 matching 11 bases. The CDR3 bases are TGTGCCAGCAGCCTCCGACTAGCGGGAACGAACACCGGGGAGCTGTTTTTT. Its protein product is CASSLRLAGTNTGELFF.